The 25 T cell receptor beta chains below were found in one sample sequenced in a study of T cells in lung cancer brain metastases. The table came from immunoSEQ multiplex PCR; TCRdb's copy has only in-frame clones and leaves some out. The top ten clones hold approximately 3% of a sample with about 4,900 clones, roughly 84% of them seen once. The sample was tumor tissue from the primary lung tumor. The origin of the receptors is a woman between 45 and 60 years old with non-small cell lung cancer.

This chain uses TRBV2 with TRBJ2-1; TRBD2 might be the D (5 bases). V dropped 8 bases and J dropped 9 bases, with 8 bases sitting between them. This CDR3 comprises 10 residues. Germline values: CDR1 SNHLY, CDR2 FYNNEI. CDR3: CASEGLEQFF. The CDR3 DNA is TGTGCCAGCGAGGGCCTTGAGCAGTTCTTC. The full variable domain, rest sourced from reference TRBV2 and TRBJ2-1, is EPEVTQTPSHQVTQMGQEVILRCVPISNHLYFYWYRQILGQKVEFLVSFYNNEISEKSEIFDDQFSVERPDGSNFTLKIRSTKLEDSAMYFCASEGLEQFFGPGTRLTVL.

The rearrangement links TRBV14 to TRBJ2-1; 10 bases are a match to TRBD1. CDR1 is SGHDN, CDR2 FVKESK, per germline. V was pared by 3 bases and J by 6 bases, with 17 bases of the junction left unmatched. This CDR3 region has 19 residues. The CDR3 region is CASSQNGNRDRGLGNEQFF. DNA for the CDR3: TGTGCCAGCAGCCAGAATGGGAACCGGGACAGGGGATTGGGCAATGAGCAGTTCTTC.

As to this clone: This sample includes further DNA sequences coding for the same CDR3. The CDR3 bases are TGTGCCAGCAGCGCGGGACTAGCGGGGCCGTCGAACACCGGGGAGCTGTTTTTT. Protein: CASSAGLAGPSNTGELFF. The rearrangement joins TRBV9 to TRBJ2-2; 13 bases are a match to TRBD2. The V gene's germline CDR1 is SGDLS and CDR2 YYNGEE. Trimming at V came to 3 bases and at J to 0 bases, leaving 5 bases not matched to a gene. The CDR3 sequence is 18 residues long.

The CDR3 nucleotides read TGTGCCAGCAGTGAATCGCAGGGGCGGGAAAAACTGTTTTTT. Protein product: CASSESQGREKLFF. The V and J genes are TRBV25-1 and TRBJ1-4, with D perhaps matching TRBD1 (6 bases). CDR3 length equals 14 residues. With 1 base removed from V and 8 bases from J, the gap between germline ends came to 11 bases. Germline lookup yields CDR1 MGHDK and CDR2 SYGVNS.

On this clone itself: Mismatch with germline at one junction end may stem from a read error. The V and J genes are TRBV6-5 and TRBJ1-1; 8 bases are shared with TRBD1. There are 16 residues in the CDR3. Germline V gene lookup returns CDR1 MNHEY and CDR2 SVGAGI. This CDR3 reads CASNYSGTGKNTEAFF. CDR3 DNA sequence: TGTGCCAGCAATTACTCCGGGACAGGAAAGAACACTGAAGCTTTCTTT.

The CDR3 DNA sequence: TGTGCCAGCAGTTGGGAGGGTCTGGATACGCAGTATTTT. Amino acid sequence: CASSWEGLDTQYF. The rearrangement uses TRBV27 and TRBJ2-3; 7 bases are shared with TRBD2. The germline gives CDR1 MNHEY, CDR2 SMNVEV (reference sequence). This CDR3 comprises 13 residues. V lost 4 bases, J lost 6 bases, and 4 bases stayed unmatched.

This clone was observed a few times. The chain joins TRBV2 to TRBJ1-5, with 8 nucleotides matching TRBD1. Germline CDR1 reads SNHLY; CDR2 reads FYNNEI. This CDR3 comprises 14 residues. J was trimmed by 7 bases and V by 1 base; bases with no gene match: 3. CDR3 sequence (DNA): TGTGCCAGCAGTGAAGGGACAGGGCGGCAGCCCCAGCATTTT. It codes for CASSEGTGRQPQHF.

The chain is built from TRBV30 and TRBJ1-5, with 8 bases aligning to TRBD1. The germline V gene has CDR1 GTSNPN and CDR2 SVGIG (reference sequence). The CDR3 sequence is 17 residues long. Trimming cost V 3 bases and J 0 bases; bases outside gene matches: 10. CDR3 nucleotides: TGTGCCTGGAGCAAGCAACAGGGGGAATATAGCAATCAGCCCCAGCATTTT. Its protein is CAWSKQQGEYSNQPQHF. The complete variable domain, with remaining parts taken from reference TRBV30 and TRBJ1-5, reads SQTIHQWPATLVQPVGSPLSLECTVEGTSNPNLYWYRQAAGRGLQLLFYSVGIGQISSEVPQNLSASRPQDRQFILSSKKLLLSDSGFYLCAWSKQQGEYSNQPQHFGDGTRLSIL.

The chain uses TRBV27 and TRBJ2-7; possibly TRBD2 for D (6 bases). Trimming took 4 bases from V and 2 from J, leaving 12 bases between them. From germline, CDR1 is MNHEY and CDR2 SMNVEV (reference sequence). The CDR3 length is 14 residues. Here the CDR3 reads CASSSGDPPYEQYF. The CDR3 DNA reads TGTGCCAGCAGTTCGGGGGACCCGCCCTACGAGCAGTACTTC.

The chain uses TRBV7-9 and TRBJ1-2; D call uncertain. The CDR3 loop spans 13 amino acids. CDR1 and CDR2 from the germline V gene are SEHNR and FQNEAQ (reference sequence). The V and J ends lost 4 bases and 3 bases respectively, with 9 bases between them. This chain's CDR3 is CASSSLQDYGYTF. The CDR3 DNA sequence: TGTGCCAGCAGCTCCCTCCAGGACTATGGCTACACCTTC.

This chain joins TRBV5-1 and TRBJ2-5; 8 nucleotides line up with TRBD2. V dropped 4 bases and J dropped 4; count of bases not matched to a gene: 6. Per germline, CDR1 SGHRS and CDR2 YFSETQ. The CDR3 has 14 amino acids. The CDR3 is CASSPFSGVETQYF. In DNA form, the CDR3 reads TGCGCCAGCAGCCCATTTAGCGGGGTAGAGACCCAGTACTTC.

The chain has TRBV14 and TRBJ1-2, with D uncertain. The CDR3 length is 14 residues. The germline gives CDR1 SGHDN, CDR2 FVKESK. With 4 bases removed from V and 3 bases from J, the gap between germline ends came to 12 bases. The CDR3 DNA is TGTGCCAGCAGCCCCCCGGCTCGGGACTATGGCTACACCTTC. This encodes CASSPPARDYGYTF.

This clone was detected only a few times. The V and J genes are TRBV5-1 and TRBJ1-1, with 8 bases lining up with TRBD1. V gave up 6 bases and J gave up 2 bases; unmatched junction bases: 6. Germline values: CDR1 SGHRS, CDR2 YFSETQ. This CDR3 spans 14 amino acids. CDR3: CASTGTGFNTEAFF. CDR3 coding DNA: TGCGCCAGCACAGGGACAGGATTTAACACTGAAGCTTTCTTT.

J is TRBJ2-3 and V is TRBV4-1, with 10 bases aligning to TRBD2. In germline, CDR1 is MGHRA, CDR2 YSYEKL. Trimming at V came to 7 bases and at J to 6 bases, leaving 13 bases not matched to a gene. The CDR3 length is 16 residues. The CDR3 is CASTFWASGSGDTQYF. CDR3 DNA: TGCGCCAGCACCTTCTGGGCTAGCGGGAGTGGGGATACGCAGTATTTT.

V is TRBV7-2 and J is TRBJ1-4, with D uncertain. The CDR3 runs to 14 residues. The germline CDR1 and CDR2 sequences are SGHTA and FQGNSA. The V gene lost 5 bases and the J gene lost 4 bases, with 11 bases spanning the gap. The CDR3 protein is CASSPSMRNEKLFF. Written as DNA, the CDR3 is TGTGCCAGCAGCCCGTCTATGCGTAATGAAAAACTGTTTTTT.

The chain is built from TRBV6-1 and TRBJ2-7; the D gene is possibly TRBD2 (5 bases). Trimming removed 6 bases at V and 9 bases at J, with 21 bases between. The CDR3 runs 14 residues. Per germline, CDR1 MNHNS and CDR2 SASEGT. The chain's CDR3 is CASRSVGRSKVQYF. The CDR3 DNA sequence: TGTGCCAGCAGAAGTGTAGGGAGAAGCAAGGTGCAGTACTTC.

This clone has a single count. The CDR3 spells CASSGASGGPDTQYF. In DNA form, the CDR3 reads TGTGCCAGCAGTGGCGCTAGCGGGGGCCCAGATACGCAGTATTTT. The chain has TRBV6-1 and TRBJ2-3, with 10 bases lining up with TRBD2. The junction had 5 bases not matched to a gene; V was cut back by 4 bases and J by 4 bases. The CDR3 loop spans 15 amino acids. Germline V gene lookup returns CDR1 MNHNS and CDR2 SASEGT.

The chain carries TRBV4-1 and TRBJ1-3; 7 nucleotides align to TRBD1. This CDR3 contains 15 residues. J lost 7 bases, V lost 1 base, and 7 bases had no gene match. The germline gives CDR1 MGHRA, CDR2 YSYEKL. This CDR3 is CASSQAPTRGNTIYF. The CDR3 DNA follows: TGCGCCAGCAGCCAAGCCCCGACCAGGGGGAACACCATATATTTT.

This CDR3 reads CASSVDGGETQYF. CDR3 coding DNA: TGTGCCAGCAGCGTAGATGGGGGGGAGACCCAGTACTTC. V is TRBV9 and J is TRBJ2-5; D is possibly TRBD2 (6 bases). The CDR3 is 13 residues long. V lost 0 bases and J 5 bases, leaving 8 bases between the germline ends. CDR1 is SGDLS and CDR2 is YYNGEE in the germline V gene.

The rearrangement uses TRBV10-3 and TRBJ2-7; 7 positions agree with TRBD1. CDR3 length: 15 amino acids. Germline V gives CDR1 ENHRY, CDR2 SYGVKD. With V trimmed by 9 bases and J by 0 bases, 11 bases remained unmatched. CDR3 sequence: CAIVSQGPNSYEQYF. The CDR3 DNA is TGTGCCATTGTTTCACAGGGGCCAAACTCCTACGAGCAGTACTTC.

The chain recombines TRBV2 with TRBJ2-3, with D uncertain. CDR3 size: 14 residues. Trimming took off 2 bases at V and 6 bases at J, with 12 bases between the two ends. Germline CDR1 and CDR2: SNHLY and FYNNEI. The CDR3 sequence: CASSEWSGQDTQYF. The DNA for the CDR3 is TGTGCCAGCAGTGAATGGTCCGGGCAGGATACGCAGTATTTT. The full variable domain, completed using reference TRBV2 and TRBJ2-3, is EPEVTQTPSHQVTQMGQEVILRCVPISNHLYFYWYRQILGQKVEFLVSFYNNEISEKSEIFDDQFSVERPDGSNFTLKIRSTKLEDSAMYFCASSEWSGQDTQYFGPGTRLTVL.

The chain recombines TRBV19 with TRBJ2-6, with 8 bases aligning to TRBD2. This CDR3 contains 18 residues. The V gene's germline CDR1 is LNHDA and CDR2 SQIVND (reference sequence). Germline trimming cut 5 bases from V and 0 bases from J; bases unmatched to any gene: 9. The CDR3 loop reads CASSLSLAGSSGANVLTF. The CDR3 region has the DNA TGTGCCAGTAGTCTCTCCCTAGCGGGTTCCTCTGGGGCCAACGTCCTGACTTTC.

The sample holds a few counts of this clone. This chain joins TRBV18 and TRBJ2-5; 8 bases are a match to TRBD1. The ends lost 5 bases at V and 3 bases at J; junction bases unmatched: 5. Germline-derived CDR1 and CDR2 are KGHSH and LQKENI. This CDR3 spans 14 amino acids. The CDR3: CASSFTTGEETQYF. The DNA of the CDR3 is TGTGCCAGCTCATTCACGACAGGGGAAGAGACCCAGTACTTC.

This CDR3 reads CASSLTSGNHNEQFF. DNA of the CDR3: TGTGCCAGCAGCTTAACTAGCGGGAACCACAATGAGCAGTTCTTC. This chain joins TRBV7-2 and TRBJ2-1; 10 nucleotides match TRBD2. CDR3 length: 15 amino acids. The V and J ends lost 2 bases and 5 bases, in that order; junction bases with no gene match: 3. Germline loops: CDR1 SGHTA, CDR2 FQGNSA.

This chain uses TRBV5-1 with TRBJ2-7, with TRBD1 matching over 10 bases. Germline assignment: CDR1 SGHRS and CDR2 YFSETQ. J gave up 7 bases and V 4 bases, and 11 bases lay outside the gene matches. This CDR3 comprises 15 residues. CDR3: CASSLWTGGSSEQYF. Written as DNA, the CDR3 is TGCGCCAGCAGCCTATGGACAGGGGGGAGTAGTGAGCAGTACTTC.